This T cell receptor beta chain was identified in a study of T cells in Graves' hyperthyroidism and ophthalmopathy. Whole-study context: Once the initial diagnosis was made, peripheral blood was obtained before any treatment. Overall study findings and caveats: Model predictions of ophthalmopathy came a median approximately 6.5 months before onset.

RNA transcripts provided the source from which TCR beta CDR3 regions were amplified. TCR CDR3 underwent first-round RT-PCR with the HTBI primer set. TCRdb reprocessed the multiplex PCR reads with MiXCR, giving one entry per CDR3 protein. The profile shows about 560,000 distinct CDR3 sequences, roughly 17% of them singletons. With respect to this clonotype: Its matching antigen is unknown.

No ophthalmopathy progression within 18 months constituted stable Graves' hyperthyroidism. The TCR originated in a woman under 30 with Graves' hyperthyroidism. Sequencing input: blood.

CDR3 loop: CASSQADSFYGYTF. The CDR3 DNA is TGCGCCAGCAGCCAAGCCGACAGCTTCTATGGCTACACCTTC. The chain has TRBV4-3 and TRBJ1-2, with D tentatively TRBD1 (5 bases). The CDR3 contains 14 residues. The V end lost 1 base, the J end lost 4 bases, and 10 bases lay between the germline ends. Germline V gene sequence: CDR1 LGHNA, CDR2 YSLEER.